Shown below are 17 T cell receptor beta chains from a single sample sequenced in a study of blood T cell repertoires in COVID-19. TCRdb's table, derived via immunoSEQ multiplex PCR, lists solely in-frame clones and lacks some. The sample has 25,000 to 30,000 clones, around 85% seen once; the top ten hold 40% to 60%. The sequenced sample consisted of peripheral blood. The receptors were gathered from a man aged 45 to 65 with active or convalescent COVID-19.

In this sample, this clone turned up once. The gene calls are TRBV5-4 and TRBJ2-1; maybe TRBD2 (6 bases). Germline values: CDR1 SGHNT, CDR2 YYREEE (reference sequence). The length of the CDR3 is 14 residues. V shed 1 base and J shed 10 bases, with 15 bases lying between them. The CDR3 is CASSLNGGRYEQFF. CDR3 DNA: TGTGCCAGCAGCTTGAACGGGGGTAGGTACGAGCAGTTCTTC.

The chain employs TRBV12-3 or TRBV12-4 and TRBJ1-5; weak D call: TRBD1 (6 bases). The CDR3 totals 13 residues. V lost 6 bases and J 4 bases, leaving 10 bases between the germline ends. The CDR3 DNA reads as TGTGCCAGCAGGCTGACAGGAAATCAGCCCCAGCATTTT. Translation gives CASRLTGNQPQHF.

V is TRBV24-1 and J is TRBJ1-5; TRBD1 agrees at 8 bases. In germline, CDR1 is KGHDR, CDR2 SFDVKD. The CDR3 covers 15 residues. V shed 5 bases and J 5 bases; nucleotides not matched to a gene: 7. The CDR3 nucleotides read TGTGCCACCAGTGCGGACAGGGCTACGGATCAGCCCCAGCATTTT. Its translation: CATSADRATDQPQHF.

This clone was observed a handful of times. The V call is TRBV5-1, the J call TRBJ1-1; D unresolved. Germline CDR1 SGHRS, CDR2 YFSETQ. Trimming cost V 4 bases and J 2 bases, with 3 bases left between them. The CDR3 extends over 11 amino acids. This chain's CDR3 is CASSLNTEAFF. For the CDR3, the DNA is TGCGCCAGCAGCCTTAACACTGAAGCTTTCTTT.

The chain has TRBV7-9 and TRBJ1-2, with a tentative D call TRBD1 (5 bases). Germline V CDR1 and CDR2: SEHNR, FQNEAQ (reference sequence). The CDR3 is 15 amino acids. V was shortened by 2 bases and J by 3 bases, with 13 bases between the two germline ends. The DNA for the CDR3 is TGTGCCAGCAGCTTAACAGGCCTAGGCCACTATGGCTACACCTTC. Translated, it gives CASSLTGLGHYGYTF.

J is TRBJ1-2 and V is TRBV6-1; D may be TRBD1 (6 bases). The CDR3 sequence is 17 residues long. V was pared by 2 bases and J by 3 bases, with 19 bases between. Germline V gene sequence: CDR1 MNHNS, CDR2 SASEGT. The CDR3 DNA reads TGTGCCAGCAGTGAACCATTTCAGGGGAGAGAGGACTATGGCTACACCTTC. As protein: CASSEPFQGREDYGYTF.

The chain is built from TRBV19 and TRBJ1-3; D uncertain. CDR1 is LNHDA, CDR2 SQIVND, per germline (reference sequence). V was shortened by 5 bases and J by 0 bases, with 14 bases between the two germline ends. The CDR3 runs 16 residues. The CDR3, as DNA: TGTGCCAGTAGTGAGGGATTAGGGCGCTCTGGAAACACCATATATTTT. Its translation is CASSEGLGRSGNTIYF.

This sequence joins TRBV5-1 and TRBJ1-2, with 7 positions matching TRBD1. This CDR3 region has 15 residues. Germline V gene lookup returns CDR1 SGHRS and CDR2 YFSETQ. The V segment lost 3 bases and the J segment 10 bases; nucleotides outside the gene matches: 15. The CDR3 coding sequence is TGCGCCAGCAGCTCTACACCGACAGGGCCCCCTAACTACACCTTC. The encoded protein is CASSSTPTGPPNYTF.

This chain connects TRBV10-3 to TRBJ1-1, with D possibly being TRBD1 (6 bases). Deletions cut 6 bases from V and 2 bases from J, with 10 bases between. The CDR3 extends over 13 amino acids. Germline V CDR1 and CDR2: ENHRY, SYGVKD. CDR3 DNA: TGTGCCATCAGACGGGACATTAACACTGAAGCTTTCTTT. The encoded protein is CAIRRDINTEAFF.

CDR3 in amino acids: CASLVGQGGGYTF. The CDR3 nucleotides are TGTGCCAGCCTCGTCGGACAGGGCGGTGGCTACACCTTC. The chain couples TRBV28 to TRBJ1-2; 8 bases agree with TRBD1. The germline V gene has CDR1 MDHEN and CDR2 SYDVKM. V shed 8 bases, J shed 7 bases, and the junction held 9 bases outside the gene matches. There are 13 residues in the CDR3.

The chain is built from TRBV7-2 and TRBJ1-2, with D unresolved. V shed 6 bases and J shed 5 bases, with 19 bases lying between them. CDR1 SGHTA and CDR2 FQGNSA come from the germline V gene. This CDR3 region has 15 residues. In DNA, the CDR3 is TGTGCCAGCAGGAGGACTGCGCACTTTCTTTATGGCTACACCTTC. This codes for CASRRTAHFLYGYTF.

CDR3 sequence (DNA): TGTGCCAGCAGCGACAATCCCTACGAGCAGTACTTC. The encoded protein is CASSDNPYEQYF. The chain carries TRBV6-6 and TRBJ2-7; D gene ambiguous. The V gene's germline CDR1 is MNHNY and CDR2 SVGAGI (reference sequence). This CDR3 is 12 amino acids long. V lost 6 bases, J lost 2 bases, and 8 bases lay in between.

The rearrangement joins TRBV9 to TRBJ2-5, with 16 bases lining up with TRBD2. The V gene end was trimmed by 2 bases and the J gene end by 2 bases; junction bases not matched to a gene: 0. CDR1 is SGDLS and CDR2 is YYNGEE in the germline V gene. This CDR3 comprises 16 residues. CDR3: CASSVGLAGGQETQYF. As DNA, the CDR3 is TGTGCCAGCAGCGTGGGACTAGCGGGGGGGCAAGAGACCCAGTACTTC.

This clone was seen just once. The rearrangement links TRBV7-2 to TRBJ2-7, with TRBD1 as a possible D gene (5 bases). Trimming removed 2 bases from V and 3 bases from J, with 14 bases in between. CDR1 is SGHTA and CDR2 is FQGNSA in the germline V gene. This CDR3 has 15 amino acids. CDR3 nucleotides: TGTGCCAGCAGCTTACAGGCAGGGTCGAACTACGAGCAGTACTTC. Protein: CASSLQAGSNYEQYF.

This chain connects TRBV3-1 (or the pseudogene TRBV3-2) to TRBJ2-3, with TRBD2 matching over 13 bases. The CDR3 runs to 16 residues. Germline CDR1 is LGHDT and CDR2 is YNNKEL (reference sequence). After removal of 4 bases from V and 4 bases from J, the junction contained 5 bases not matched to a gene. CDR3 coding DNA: TGTGCCAGCAGCCGAGGACTAGCGGGAGAGTCAGATACGCAGTATTTT. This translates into CASSRGLAGESDTQYF.

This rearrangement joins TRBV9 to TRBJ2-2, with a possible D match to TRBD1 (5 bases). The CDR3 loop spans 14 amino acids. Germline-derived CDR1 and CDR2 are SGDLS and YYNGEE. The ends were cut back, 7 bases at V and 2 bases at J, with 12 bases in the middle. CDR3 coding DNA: TGTGCCAGCGAGGCCCAGGGAAACACCGGGGAGCTGTTTTTT. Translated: CASEAQGNTGELFF.

CDR3 nucleotides: TGTGCCTGGGATCCGGGACAGGGTGGAAACACCATATATTTT. This codes for CAWDPGQGGNTIYF. The rearrangement links TRBV30 to TRBJ1-3, with 9 bases aligning to TRBD1. The CDR3 contains 14 residues. Germline CDR1 GTSNPN, CDR2 SVGIG (reference sequence). With V trimmed by 5 bases and J by 3 bases, 5 bases remained unmatched.